This section outlines one T cell receptor beta chain sequence together with its context. The antigen this receptor binds is unknown. Base-call qualities are not available, and no considerably larger clone is one nucleotide away. The data stem from a study of T cell responses to AZD1222 COVID-19 vaccine (dated by TCRdb to 2020 to 2022). About the full investigation: AZD1222 recipients whose second dose came at about 4 weeks and those whose second dose came at about 12 weeks were combined into one group, since spike-specific TCR depth and breadth did not differ between the two schedules. Trial participants were enrolled into age subgroups of 18-55, 56-69 and 70-plus years, which contained around 150, 29 and 61 TCR-sequenced participants, respectively. TCR sequencing covered fewer than 250 trial participants: approximately 200 given two doses of AZD1222 and approximately 25 given two doses of MenACWY control vaccine. Results the study describes overall, beyond this receptor: Conclusions about previously exposed vaccinees are limited, since just five to seven AZD1222 recipients were seropositive for SARS-CoV-2 at baseline. The vaccine-associated CD4 TCRs covered the entire spike protein, and the dominant responses fell in regions 160-218 and 743-854. No day 14 peak-response samples were available, so repertoires were characterized only after the peak T cell response. Participants were mostly white British and included more females than males, and it was suggested by the authors that clonal diversity may have been underestimated. Reportedly, almost half of the unique spike-specific TCRs recognized epitopes lying outside the regions that are mutated in the B.1.351 and B.1.1.7 variants. Spike-specific TCR breadth and depth rose significantly after two AZD1222 doses compared with day 0 and with MenACWY recipients. The 56-69-year group was small, and its depth increase did not reach significance, likely because of low power.

In the paper's terms, the time point label means: baseline before first vaccination. The vaccinee samples were drawn from two UK trials, COV001 and COV002, one of which was a single-blind randomized controlled phase 2/3 trial testing AZD1222 (ChAdOx1 nCoV-19) in healthy adults. For TCRbeta chain sequencing, PBMC samples from trial participants were taken at day 0 and at day 28 after the second dose. Taken from cysteine to phenylalanine, the CDR3 has 14 residues. The CDR3 DNA has 42 bases and is translated from base 1. Compared with germline, V lacks 2 bases and J lacks 4 bases; bases without a gene match: 2. Sequences PRHDT (CDR1) and FYEKMQ (CDR2) are obtained from the germline V gene (reference sequence). The CDR3 regions of human TCRbeta chains were analyzed by immunosequencing. The paper's data handling went like this. Repertoire TCRs were checked for matches against a reference library of SARS-CoV-2-specific TCRs that had been generated using the MIRA antigen-specificity platform. Breadth was defined as the fraction of unique TCRs that were SARS-CoV-2-associated. Depth was defined as the fraction of total T cells that were SARS-CoV-2-associated. Using the MIRA data, each spike-specific TCR was assigned both to the spike region to which the TCR was reactive and to a CD4 or CD8 class. Log10-transformed breadth and depth values were compared by one-way ANOVA with Sidak's multiple comparisons tests. TCRdb carries this immuneACCESS record with in-frame sequences only. Its versions omit some clonotypes, under half of them owing to an unresolved V gene in the studies checked, with the rest unexplained. D and trimming come from the DNA, and the V and J calls and clone size come from that table. Recorded for this sample are more than 150,000 clones; under 95% of them occurred a single time. The leading ten clones occupy 4% to 5.5% of the sample.

This sequence originates from an adult in good health. The rearrangement combines TRBV13 with TRBJ2-1; 7 middle bases align to TRBD2. The starting material was peripheral blood, obtained on day 0 of AZD1222 vaccination. In nucleotide form, the sequence is TGTGCCAGCAGCTTATTGCGGGGGTACAATGAGCAGTTCTTC. This gives the protein CASSLLRGYNEQFF.